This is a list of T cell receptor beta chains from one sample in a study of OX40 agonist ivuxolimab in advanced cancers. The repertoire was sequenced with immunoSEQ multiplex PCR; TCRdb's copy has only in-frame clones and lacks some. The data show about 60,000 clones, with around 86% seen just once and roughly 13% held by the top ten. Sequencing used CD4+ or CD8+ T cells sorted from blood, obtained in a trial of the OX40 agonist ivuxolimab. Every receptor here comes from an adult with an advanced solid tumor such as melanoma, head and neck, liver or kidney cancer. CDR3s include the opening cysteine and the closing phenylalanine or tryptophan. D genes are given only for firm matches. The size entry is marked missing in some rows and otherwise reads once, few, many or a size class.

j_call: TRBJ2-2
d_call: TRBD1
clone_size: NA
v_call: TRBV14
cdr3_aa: CASSVQGALTGELFF
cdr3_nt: TGTGCCAGCAGCGTGCAGGGGGCCCTCACCGGGGAGCTGTTTTTT

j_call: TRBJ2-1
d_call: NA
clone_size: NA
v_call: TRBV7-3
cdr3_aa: CASSLGSLVVGGLSSYNEQFF
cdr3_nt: TGTGCCAGCAGCTTAGGCTCCCTTGTAGTGGGGGGGCTTAGCTCCTACAATGAGCAGTTCTTC

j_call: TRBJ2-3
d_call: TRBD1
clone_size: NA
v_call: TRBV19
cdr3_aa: CASNKRQGSLPDTQYF
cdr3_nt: TGTGCCAGTAACAAAAGACAGGGGAGTCTCCCAGATACGCAGTATTTT

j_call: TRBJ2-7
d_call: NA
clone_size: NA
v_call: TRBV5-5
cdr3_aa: CASSLETAQYF
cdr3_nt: TGTGCCAGCAGCTTGGAAACTGCACAGTACTTC

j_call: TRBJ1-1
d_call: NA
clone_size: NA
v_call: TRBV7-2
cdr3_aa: CASSPRGGRLNEAFF
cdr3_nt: TGTGCCAGCAGCCCGAGGGGGGGCCGTCTTAATGAAGCTTTCTTT

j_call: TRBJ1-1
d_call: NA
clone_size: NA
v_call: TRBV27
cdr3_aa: CASMLNTEAFF
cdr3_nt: TGTGCCAGCATGCTGAACACTGAAGCTTTCTTT

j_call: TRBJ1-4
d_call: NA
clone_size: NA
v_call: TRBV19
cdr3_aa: CASSGSVRYSTNEKLFF
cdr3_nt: TGTGCCAGTAGTGGCAGTGTCCGGTATTCAACTAATGAAAAACTGTTTTTT

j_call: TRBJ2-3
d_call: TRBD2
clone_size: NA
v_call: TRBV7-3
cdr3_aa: CASSFGGGALNTQYF
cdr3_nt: TGTGCCAGCAGCTTCGGCGGGGGGGCCCTTAATACGCAGTATTTT

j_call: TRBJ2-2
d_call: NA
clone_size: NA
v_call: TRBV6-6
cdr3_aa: CASRSTIAENTGELFF
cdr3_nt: TGTGCCAGCAGATCCACGATAGCGGAGAACACCGGGGAGCTGTTTTTT

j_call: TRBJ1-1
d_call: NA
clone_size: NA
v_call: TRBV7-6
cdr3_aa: CASYDPNTEAFF
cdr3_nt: TGTGCCAGCTATGACCCGAACACTGAAGCTTTCTTT

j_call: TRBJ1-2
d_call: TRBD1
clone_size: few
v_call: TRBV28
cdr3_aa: CASLLDRAGGYTF
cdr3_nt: TGTGCCAGCCTTCTGGACAGGGCGGGCGGCTACACCTTC

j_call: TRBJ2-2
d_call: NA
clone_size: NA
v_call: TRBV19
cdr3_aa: CASSIGMNTGELFF
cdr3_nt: TGTGCCAGTAGTATTGGGATGAACACCGGGGAGCTGTTTTTT

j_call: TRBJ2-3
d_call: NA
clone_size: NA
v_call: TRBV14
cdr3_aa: CASSPPWGSTDTQYF
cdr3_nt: TGTGCCAGCAGCCCACCCTGGGGCAGCACAGATACGCAGTATTTT

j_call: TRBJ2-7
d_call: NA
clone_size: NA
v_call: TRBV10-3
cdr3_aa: CAISEKAQTYEQYF
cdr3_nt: TGTGCCATCAGTGAGAAGGCGCAGACCTACGAGCAGTACTTC

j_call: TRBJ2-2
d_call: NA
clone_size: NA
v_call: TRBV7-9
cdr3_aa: CASSLGDTGELFF
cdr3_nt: TGTGCCAGCAGCTTAGGGGACACCGGGGAGCTGTTTTTT

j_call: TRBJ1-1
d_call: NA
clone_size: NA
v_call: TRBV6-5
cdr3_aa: CASSYSLPGYDTFF
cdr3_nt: TGTGCCAGCAGTTACTCCCTCCCGGGGTACGATACTTTCTTT

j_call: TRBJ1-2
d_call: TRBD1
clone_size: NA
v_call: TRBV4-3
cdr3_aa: CASSQRQGDDGYTF
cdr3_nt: TGCGCCAGCAGTCAACGACAGGGGGACGATGGCTACACCTTC

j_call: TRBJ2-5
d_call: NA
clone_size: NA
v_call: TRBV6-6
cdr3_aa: CASSYPAQGDQYF
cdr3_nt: TGTGCCAGCAGTTACCCGGCTCAGGGTGACCAGTACTTC

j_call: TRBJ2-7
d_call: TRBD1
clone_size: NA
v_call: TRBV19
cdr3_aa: CASSLNLGGQGFYEQYF
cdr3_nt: TGTGCCAGTAGTCTCAACCTTGGGGGACAGGGGTTTTACGAGCAGTACTTC

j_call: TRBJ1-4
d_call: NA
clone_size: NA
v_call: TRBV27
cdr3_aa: CASSSPGRGDEKLFF
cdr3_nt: TGTGCCAGCAGTTCCCCCGGCAGGGGAGATGAAAAACTGTTTTTT

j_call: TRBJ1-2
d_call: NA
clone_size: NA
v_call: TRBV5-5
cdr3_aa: CASSLLPGQIYGYTF
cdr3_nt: TGTGCCAGCAGCTTGTTGCCTGGACAGATCTATGGCTACACCTTC

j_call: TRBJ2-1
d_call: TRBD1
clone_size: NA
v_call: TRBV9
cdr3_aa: CASSAGQGDGNEQFF
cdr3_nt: TGTGCCAGCAGCGCGGGACAGGGGGACGGCAATGAGCAGTTCTTC

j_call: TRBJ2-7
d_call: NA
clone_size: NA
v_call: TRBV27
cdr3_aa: CASSPSDGEDSYEQYF
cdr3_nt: TGTGCCAGCAGTCCGTCCGACGGCGAAGATAGCTACGAGCAGTACTTC

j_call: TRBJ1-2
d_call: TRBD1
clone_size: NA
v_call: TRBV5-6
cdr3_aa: CASSLGGTGGVYGYTF
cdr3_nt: TGTGCCAGCAGCTTGGGAGGGACAGGGGGCGTCTATGGCTACACCTTC

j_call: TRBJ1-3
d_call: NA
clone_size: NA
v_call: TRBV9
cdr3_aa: CASSVDGFSGNTIYF
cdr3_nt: TGTGCCAGCAGCGTAGACGGCTTTTCTGGAAACACCATATATTTT

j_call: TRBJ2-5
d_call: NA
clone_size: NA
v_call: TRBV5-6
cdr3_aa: CASSSGPVETQYF
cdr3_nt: TGTGCCAGCAGCTCCGGGCCGGTGGAGACCCAGTACTTC

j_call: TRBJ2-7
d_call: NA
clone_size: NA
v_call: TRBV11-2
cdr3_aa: CASSSGRGGTLQYF
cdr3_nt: TGTGCCAGCAGCTCGGGACGGGGAGGAACTCTGCAGTACTTC

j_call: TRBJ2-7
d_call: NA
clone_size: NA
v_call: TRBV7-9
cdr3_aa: CASSFGQVLDEQYF
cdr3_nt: TGTGCCAGCAGCTTCGGGCAGGTTCTCGATGAGCAGTACTTC

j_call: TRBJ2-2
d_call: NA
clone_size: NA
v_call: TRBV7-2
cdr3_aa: CASTPTDLPSGELFF
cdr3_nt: TGTGCCAGCACCCCGACAGACCTTCCCAGCGGGGAGCTGTTTTTT

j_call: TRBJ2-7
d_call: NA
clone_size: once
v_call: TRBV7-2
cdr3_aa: CASSLGRSYEQYF
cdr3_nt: TGTGCCAGCAGCTTGGGGAGGTCCTACGAGCAGTACTTC

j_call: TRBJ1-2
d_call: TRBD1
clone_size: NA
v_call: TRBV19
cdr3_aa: CASSMGPGQGQGEVVYGYTF
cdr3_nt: TGTGCCAGTAGTATGGGGCCGGGACAGGGCCAGGGGGAAGTCGTCTATGGCTACACCTTC

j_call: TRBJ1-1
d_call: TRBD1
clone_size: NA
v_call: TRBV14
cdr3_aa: CASSQDRNRQGARTEAFF
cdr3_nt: TGTGCCAGCAGCCAAGACCGTAACAGACAGGGGGCGCGCACTGAAGCTTTCTTT

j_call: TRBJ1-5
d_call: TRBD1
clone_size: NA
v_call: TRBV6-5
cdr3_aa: CASSTTGDQPQHF
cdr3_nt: TGTGCCAGCAGTACTACAGGGGATCAGCCCCAGCATTTT

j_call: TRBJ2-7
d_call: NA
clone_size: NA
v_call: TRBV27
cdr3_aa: CASSQEGTVATYEQYF
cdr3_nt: TGTGCCAGCAGTCAGGAGGGTACGGTCGCGACTTACGAGCAGTACTTC

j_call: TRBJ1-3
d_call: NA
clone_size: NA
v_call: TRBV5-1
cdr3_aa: CASSGLSGRLGNTIYF
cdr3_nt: TGCGCCAGCAGTGGATTAAGTGGACGGCTAGGAAACACCATATATTTT

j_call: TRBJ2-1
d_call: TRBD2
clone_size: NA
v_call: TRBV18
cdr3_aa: CASSPGNSGAYNEQFF
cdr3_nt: TGTGCCAGCTCACCAGGGAATAGCGGGGCCTACAATGAGCAGTTCTTC

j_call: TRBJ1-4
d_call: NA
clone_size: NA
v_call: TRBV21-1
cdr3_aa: CASSWRRASREPWGEKLFF
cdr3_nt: TGTGCCAGCAGCTGGCGAAGGGCCTCTCGTGAACCCTGGGGTGAAAAACTGTTTTTT

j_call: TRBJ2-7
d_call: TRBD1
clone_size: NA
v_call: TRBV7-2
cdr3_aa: CASSLARQGAAYEQYF
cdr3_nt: TGTGCCAGCAGCTTAGCGCGACAGGGGGCAGCATACGAGCAGTACTTC

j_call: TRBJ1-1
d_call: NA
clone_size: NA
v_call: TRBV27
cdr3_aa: CASSFHPLGNTEAFF
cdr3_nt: TGTGCCAGCAGTTTTCATCCGCTGGGGAACACTGAAGCTTTCTTT

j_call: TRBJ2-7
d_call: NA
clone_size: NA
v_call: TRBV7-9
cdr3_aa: CASSGEVRGAYEQYF
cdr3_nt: TGTGCCAGCTCGGGAGAAGTTAGGGGGGCTTACGAGCAGTACTTC

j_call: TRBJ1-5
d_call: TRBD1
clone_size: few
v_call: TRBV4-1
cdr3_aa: CASSQTTGGYSNQPQHF
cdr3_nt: TGCGCCAGCAGCCAAACGACAGGGGGCTACAGCAATCAGCCCCAGCATTTT

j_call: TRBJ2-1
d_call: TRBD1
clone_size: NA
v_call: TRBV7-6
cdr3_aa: CASSPRQGARDEQFF
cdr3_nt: TGTGCCAGCAGCCCCCGACAGGGGGCACGGGATGAGCAGTTCTTC

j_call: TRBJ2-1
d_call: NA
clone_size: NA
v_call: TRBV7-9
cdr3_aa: CASSLSVFEQFF
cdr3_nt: TGTGCCAGCAGCTTATCAGTGTTTGAGCAGTTCTTC

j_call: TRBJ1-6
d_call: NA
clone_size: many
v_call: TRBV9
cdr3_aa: CASSVGAGNSPLHF
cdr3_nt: TGTGCCAGCAGCGTAGGAGCGGGAAATTCACCCCTCCACTTT

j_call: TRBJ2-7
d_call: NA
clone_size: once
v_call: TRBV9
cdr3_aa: CASSPRISGSYEQYF
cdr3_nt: TGTGCCAGCAGCCCCCGTATTTCGGGGTCCTACGAGCAGTACTTC

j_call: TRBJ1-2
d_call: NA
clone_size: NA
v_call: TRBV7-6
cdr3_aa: CASSLYKSRYGYTF
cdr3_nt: TGTGCCAGCAGCTTATACAAATCTCGATATGGCTACACCTTC

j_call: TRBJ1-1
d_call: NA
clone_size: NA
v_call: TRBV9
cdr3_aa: CASSFTENTEAFF
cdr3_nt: TGTGCCAGCAGCTTTACAGAGAACACTGAAGCTTTCTTT

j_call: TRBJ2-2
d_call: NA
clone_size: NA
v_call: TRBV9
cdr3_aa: CASSDNGNTGELFF
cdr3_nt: TGTGCCAGCTCTGACAACGGTAACACCGGGGAGCTGTTTTTT

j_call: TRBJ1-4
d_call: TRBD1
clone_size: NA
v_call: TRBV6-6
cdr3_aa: CASSSRDSEKLFF
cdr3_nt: TGTGCCAGCAGTTCCAGGGACAGTGAAAAACTGTTTTTT

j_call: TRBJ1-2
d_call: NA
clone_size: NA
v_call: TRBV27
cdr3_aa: CASSLDRAKYGYTF
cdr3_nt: TGTGCCAGCAGTTTAGACAGAGCAAAATATGGCTACACCTTC

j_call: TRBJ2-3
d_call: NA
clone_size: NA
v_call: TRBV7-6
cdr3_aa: CASSLRWGPGSTDTQYF
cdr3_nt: TGTGCCAGCAGCTTAAGGTGGGGGCCAGGGAGCACAGATACGCAGTATTTT

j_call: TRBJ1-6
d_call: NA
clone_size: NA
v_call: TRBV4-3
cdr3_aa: CASSQDLGRTRLISPLHF
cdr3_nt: TGCGCCAGCAGCCAAGATCTAGGACGGACGAGGTTAATTTCACCCCTCCACTTT

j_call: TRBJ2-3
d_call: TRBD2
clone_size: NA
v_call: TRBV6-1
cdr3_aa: CASSETSGGGTDTQYF
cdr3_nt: TGTGCCAGCAGTGAAACATCGGGGGGGGGCACAGATACGCAGTATTTT

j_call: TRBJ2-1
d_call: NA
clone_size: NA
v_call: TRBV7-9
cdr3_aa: CASSLVLVRNEQFF
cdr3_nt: TGTGCCAGCAGCTTAGTCCTAGTGAGGAATGAGCAGTTCTTC

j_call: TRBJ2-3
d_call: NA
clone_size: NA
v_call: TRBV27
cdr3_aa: CASSLMAPDTQYF
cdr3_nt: TGTGCCAGCAGCCTTATGGCCCCCGATACGCAGTATTTT

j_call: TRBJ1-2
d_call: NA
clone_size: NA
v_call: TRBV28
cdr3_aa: CASEGDSNYGYTF
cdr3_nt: TGTGCCAGCGAGGGCGACTCAAACTATGGCTACACCTTC

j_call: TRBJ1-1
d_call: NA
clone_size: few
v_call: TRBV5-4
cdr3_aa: CASSPRPPGARGTEAFF
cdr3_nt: TGTGCCAGCAGCCCCAGGCCTCCGGGGGCGAGGGGCACTGAAGCTTTCTTT

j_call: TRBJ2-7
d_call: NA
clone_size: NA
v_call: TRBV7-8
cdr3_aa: CASSLKGSDEQYF
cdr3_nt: TGTGCCAGCAGCTTAAAGGGGTCGGACGAGCAGTACTTC

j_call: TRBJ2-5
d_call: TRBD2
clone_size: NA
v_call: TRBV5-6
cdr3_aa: CASSTSGGFPETQYF
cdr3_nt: TGTGCCAGCAGCACTTCGGGAGGCTTCCCAGAGACCCAGTACTTC

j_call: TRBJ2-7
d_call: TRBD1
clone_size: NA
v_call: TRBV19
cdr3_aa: CASSTWTGGTYEQYF
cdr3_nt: TGTGCCAGTAGTACCTGGACAGGGGGCACCTACGAGCAGTACTTC